Here is one T cell receptor (beta chain) with its context. Its antigen is as yet unknown. Following extraction, RNA underwent reverse transcription to cDNA, which served as the sequencing template. Profiling relied on immunoSEQ multiplex PCR, and the TCRdb table lists in-frame clones only, not all of them. The data hold 180,000 or so clones, with around 63% observed a single time. These data come from a study of CD8+ T cells in alopecia areata. Regarding the study as a whole: Tissue-resident alphabeta T cells belonging to normal skin likewise get sequenced within scalp specimens. Unlike in mice, where it was clearer, TCR sharing across patients was less clear, possibly HLA-related. Higher clonality and more expanded CD8+ clones appeared in lesional than normal scalp.

This receptor was identified in a human donor with alopecia areata. The specimen comprised CD4+ T cells sorted from blood, sampled at week 0.

The CDR3 DNA sequence: TGCAGCGTGAGGGCCCGGGACAGAAATTCACCCCTCCACTTT. It codes for CSVRARDRNSPLHF. The chain carries TRBV29-1 and TRBJ1-6; the match to TRBD1 covers 7 bases. The CDR3 consists of 14 residues. Germline V gene sequence: CDR1 SQVTM, CDR2 ANQGSEA. V shed 6 bases and J 7 bases; nucleotides not matched to a gene: 9.